The clone carrying this T cell receptor beta chain appeared once. Its antigen is not identified. The protocol was immunoSEQ multiplex PCR, while the TCRdb copy is restricted to in-frame clones and leaves out a portion. The table lists around 2,500 clones, about four fifths of them singletons. These data originate in a study of immune evolution from preneoplasia to lung adenocarcinoma. Whole-study findings and limits: From normal lung to invasive adenocarcinoma, top clone frequencies appeared to decrease. T cell clonality was higher in KRAS-mutant than EGFR-mutant or wild-type nodules. Clonality was highest in normal lung, lower in later-stage lesions apparently.

The CDR3 sequence is 16 residues long. Germline CDR1 and CDR2: MDHEN and SYDVKM. With 5 bases clipped from V and 3 bases from J, the junction kept 8 bases outside the gene matches. The material sequenced was FFPE lung adenocarcinoma in situ tissue. The chain carries TRBV28 and TRBJ1-3; 9 bases are a match to TRBD1. The TCR comes from a person aged 60-79 years with lung adenocarcinoma. The CDR3 nucleotides are TGTGCCAGCAGTCGGACAGGGGTTTTTGATGGAAACACCATATATTTT. This gives the protein CASSRTGVFDGNTIYF. Filled out from reference TRBV28 and TRBJ1-3, the complete variable domain reads DVKVTQSSRYLVKRTGEKVFLECVQDMDHENMFWYRQDPGLGLRLIYFSYDVKMKEKGDIPEGYSVSREKKERFSLILESASTNQTSMYLCASSRTGVFDGNTIYFGEGSWLTVV.